The present entry profiles one T cell receptor (beta chain) with its context. This clone's antigen is unknown. No qualities accompany the bases; no much larger clone lies one base away. TCRbeta CDR3 regions were amplified from genomic DNA by means of the immunoSEQ Assay, a bias-controlled multiplex PCR. The authors' analysis ran thus. The number of nucleated cells in each sample was estimated by amplification of reference gene primers within the assay. To quantify the absolute abundance of each unique TCRbeta CDR3 rearrangement, sequence reads were collapsed and filtered. For each sample, productive Simpson clonality was calculated as the square root of Simpson's diversity index across productive rearrangements. Entries here come from immuneACCESS through TCRdb and include only in-frame sequences with V and J called. Some clones fail to appear in such tables; in the studies checked, an unresolved V gene covers under half of the shortfall, and the cause of the remainder is unknown. V and J calls and clone size are those listed in that table; D and trimming were worked out from the DNA. In all, the sample holds roughly 24,000 clones, and 82% of those were seen once. The ten largest clones take up around 32% of the sample.

The data originate from a study of blood T cell repertoires in COVID-19 (dated by TCRdb to about 2020). About the study as a whole: Samples covering the acute and convalescent phases of COVID-19 were provided by collaborators in the United States, Italy and Spain. The material from the prospective study consisted of cDNA or gDNA derived from T cells, B-cell-depleted T cells, or PBMCs. Deeply sampled blood TCRbeta repertoires from subjects exposed to, actively infected with, or recovered from COVID-19 were included in the dataset. A freely available public database, intended as a resource for researchers studying the immune response to SARS-CoV-2, is where the repertoires were released. The samples were drawn from two sources: the first 160 participants of the ongoing ImmuneRACE study, and fewer than 1,500 subjects contributed by 6 global collaborators. Nearly every sample came with metadata listing a de-identified subject ID, COVID-19 status, age in years and sex. Where available, HLA class I and class II types were obtained from metadata supplied by the sample provider rather than from assay-based typing. Overall study outcomes, separate from this receptor: The amount of clinical and demographic metadata varied by source and participant and was provided uncurated.

The germline V gene specifies SGHVS as CDR1 and FQNEAQ as CDR2. Unmatched junction bases come to 1, with V trimmed by 0 bases and J by 0 bases. Including the terminal cysteine and phenylalanine, the CDR3 comprises 16 residues. Only the CDR3 region is kept as DNA, spanning 48 bases read in frame from base 1. Whole blood was collected in K2EDTA tubes by collaborating institutions according to the institutions' own protocols. For TCRbeta analysis, collaborator samples were shipped as frozen whole blood, as isolated PBMCs, or as DNA extracted from either sample type. Material for sequencing was peripheral blood. The receptor's source is a human donor in a cohort sampled during active COVID-19. The chain is encoded by TRBV7-8 joined to TRBJ2-7; 11 central bases correspond to TRBD2. The bases read TGTGCCAGCAGCTTAGCGACTAGCGGGATCTCCTACGAGCAGTACTTC. Its protein is CASSLATSGISYEQYF.